This T cell receptor (beta chain) originates from a study of T cells in Graves' hyperthyroidism and ophthalmopathy. In the study overall: Initial diagnosis, before any treatment, was when peripheral blood was collected.

The TCR beta CDR3 regions underwent amplification using RNA transcripts as the source. With the HTBI primer set, the TCR CDR3 went through a first round of RT-PCR. MiXCR, applied by TCRdb to the multiplex PCR reads, yields one record per CDR3 protein. Here the sample spans more than 350,000 distinct CDR3 sequences, about 15% being singletons. This clonotype appeared many times. Its specificity is not known. This CDR3 is built from 15 residues. Per the germline V gene, CDR1 is MNHNY and CDR2 is SVGAGI (reference sequence). V was cut by 0 bases and J by 4 bases, with 10 bases left in between. Disease duration was under 3 months in the ophthalmopathy patients, who also had a Clinical Activity Score of at least 3 and a NOSPECS grade of at least 4. Diagnoses were established using clinical symptoms, serum thyroxine and TRAb, thyroid ultrasound and orbital computed tomography. General study results and limits: In simple terms, a model built on 13 V-J features told ophthalmopathy apart from stable hyperthyroidism.

The sequenced sample was blood. The rearrangement joins TRBV6-6 to TRBJ1-5; a weak D match, TRBD1 (6 bases). The sequence derives from a woman aged 30 to 39 with Graves' ophthalmopathy. The CDR3 DNA follows: TGTGCCAGCAGTTACTCGAACAGGGAAAATCAGCCCCAGCATTTT. Protein: CASSYSNRENQPQHF.